What follows describes a single T cell receptor (beta chain). Its antigen is unidentified. These data are taken from a study of PD-L1 blockade in urothelial cancer. Turning to the study itself: About 90% of the roughly 29 patients were men with bladder-origin urothelial cancer. Between 0 and 3 chemotherapy regimens preceded treatment for each patient.

Regarding the study as a whole: Pretreatment TCR clonality in blood, when below the median, was predictive of better survival.

Each PCR contained spiked-in synthetic TCR analog templates. The data were produced by immunoSEQ multiplex PCR, yet TCRdb's version contains in-frame clones alone and is incomplete. This table has 20,000 to 30,000 clones, roughly nine tenths appearing once. This material consisted of PBMCs, taken around atezolizumab (anti-PD-L1) treatment. The source is a man between 45 and 60 years old with urothelial cancer.

The CDR3, as DNA: TGCGCCAGCAGCTTTGGGACAGGGGTGATGAACACTGAAGCTTTCTTT. This codes for CASSFGTGVMNTEAFF. V and J are TRBV5-1 and TRBJ1-1; TRBD1 matches 10 bases. With 2 bases clipped from V and 0 bases from J, the junction kept 4 bases outside the gene matches. The germline V gene has CDR1 SGHRS and CDR2 YFSETQ. This CDR3 spans 16 amino acids.